This is a list of T cell receptor beta chains from one sample in a study of blood T cell repertoires in COVID-19. The repertoire was sequenced with immunoSEQ multiplex PCR; TCRdb's copy has only in-frame clones and lacks some. The repertoire holds hundreds of thousands of clones, with approximately 86% as singletons. Sequencing was carried out using peripheral blood. Receptors were obtained from a woman aged 70 to 79 with COVID-19, enrolled during active disease. Each CDR3 is given with its conserved first and last residue. The D gene is left open where the match is weak. The size entry is marked missing in some rows and otherwise reads once, few, many or a size class.

V gene,J gene,D gene,clone size,CDR3 protein,CDR3 DNA
TRBV5-6,TRBJ2-7,NA,NA,CASSLGQPIGGQYF,TGTGCCAGCAGCTTGGGACAGCCGATAGGGGGGCAGTACTTC
TRBV4-3,TRBJ1-2,NA,NA,CASSQEAADYGYTF,TGCGCCAGCAGCCAAGAGGCTGCCGACTATGGCTACACCTTC
TRBV28,TRBJ1-5,NA,NA,CASSLFGKGEQPQHF,TGTGCCAGCAGTTTATTCGGGAAGGGGGAACAGCCCCAGCATTTT
TRBV18,TRBJ1-4,NA,NA,CASSPRGVQEKLFF,TGTGCCAGCTCACCTCGCGGGGTTCAGGAAAAACTGTTTTTT
TRBV19,TRBJ1-5,NA,NA,CASSIGVQYSNQPQHF,TGTGCCAGTAGTATAGGGGTACAGTATAGCAATCAGCCCCAGCATTTT
TRBV6-6,TRBJ1-5,NA,NA,CASRTSRVPDYQPQHF,TGTGCCAGCAGAACGTCGAGGGTCCCCGACTATCAGCCCCAGCATTTT
TRBV28,TRBJ2-3,TRBD2,NA,CASSLEAGGTDTQYF,TGTGCCAGCAGTTTAGAAGCGGGGGGCACAGATACGCAGTATTTT
TRBV5-1,TRBJ1-4,TRBD1,NA,CASSLLGTGNEKLFF,TGCGCCAGCAGCTTGCTCGGGACAGGGAACGAAAAACTGTTTTTT
TRBV7-2,TRBJ1-6,NA,NA,CASSSPRTDNSPLHF,TGTGCCAGCAGCTCCCCCCGGACAGATAATTCACCCCTCCACTTT
TRBV10-2,TRBJ2-3,NA,NA,CASSESGGAGDTQYF,TGCGCCAGCAGTGAGTCGGGGGGGGCTGGAGATACGCAGTATTTT
TRBV11-2,TRBJ1-4,TRBD1,NA,CASSPTRTGPKLFF,TGTGCCAGCAGCCCAACCCGGACAGGGCCAAAACTGTTTTTT
TRBV5-4,TRBJ1-2,NA,NA,CASSLVGSPYDYTF,TGTGCCAGCAGCTTGGTGGGCTCGCCCTATGACTACACCTTC
TRBV29-1,TRBJ1-2,NA,once,CSVEDMGDANYGYTF,TGCAGCGTTGAAGATATGGGAGACGCAAACTATGGCTACACCTTC
TRBV7-9,TRBJ1-4,NA,NA,CASSLEDRFEKLFF,TGTGCCAGCAGCTTAGAGGACAGATTTGAAAAACTGTTTTTT
TRBV9,TRBJ2-5,TRBD1,NA,CASSSGRSDRGETQYF,TGTGCCAGCAGCTCGGGCCGCTCGGACAGGGGTGAGACCCAGTACTTC
TRBV5-1,TRBJ1-3,NA,once,CASSLEAGSSGNTIYF,TGCGCCAGCAGCTTGGAGGCTGGGAGCTCTGGAAACACCATATATTTT
TRBV7-6,TRBJ1-1,NA,NA,CASSFGETSTEAFF,TGTGCCAGCAGCTTCGGGGAAACTAGCACTGAAGCTTTCTTT
TRBV19,TRBJ2-7,TRBD2,NA,CASSIGRPTSGVYEQYF,TGTGCCAGTAGTATAGGGCGCCCGACTAGCGGGGTCTACGAGCAGTACTTC
TRBV11-2,TRBJ2-1,TRBD2,NA,CASSSQFSGGGNEQFF,TGTGCCAGCAGCTCGCAATTCAGCGGGGGGGGTAATGAGCAGTTCTTC
TRBV3-1/TRBV3-2,TRBJ1-2,NA,NA,CASSHARRLAEYGYTF,TGTGCCAGCAGCCACGCTAGAAGGTTGGCAGAGTATGGCTACACCTTC
TRBV28,TRBJ1-3,TRBD1,NA,CASREDRVGNTIYF,TGTGCCAGCAGGGAGGACAGGGTGGGAAACACCATATATTTT
TRBV10-3,TRBJ2-1,NA,NA,CAITSYNEQFF,TGTGCCATCACTTCCTACAATGAGCAGTTCTTC
TRBV5-1,TRBJ1-1,NA,NA,CASSSFGGTEAFF,TGCGCCAGCAGCTCTTTCGGAGGGACTGAAGCTTTCTTT
TRBV7-9,TRBJ1-5,NA,NA,CASSLRSTDKTSNQPQHF,TGTGCCAGCAGCTTAAGATCGACAGATAAGACGAGCAATCAGCCCCAGCATTTT
TRBV4-2,TRBJ1-2,NA,NA,CASSLSVGGAGGYTF,TGTGCCAGCAGCCTCTCGGTAGGGGGGGCGGGAGGCTACACCTTC
TRBV27,TRBJ1-1,NA,few,CASGTGMDGTEAFF,TGTGCCAGCGGTACAGGGATGGATGGCACTGAAGCTTTCTTT
TRBV25-1,TRBJ1-2,TRBD1,NA,CASSEGGTGGGGYTF,TGTGCCAGCAGTGAAGGTGGGACAGGGGGCGGCGGCTACACCTTC
TRBV2,TRBJ2-7,NA,NA,CAILGDKGPYEQYF,TGTGCCATCCTCGGGGACAAAGGACCCTACGAGCAGTACTTC
TRBV6-6,TRBJ2-3,TRBD1,NA,CASSRQGADADTQYF,TGTGCCAGCAGTCGACAGGGGGCTGATGCAGATACGCAGTATTTT
TRBV3-1/TRBV3-2,TRBJ1-4,NA,NA,CASSQGAKEKLFF,TGTGCCAGCAGCCAGGGGGCGAAGGAAAAACTGTTTTTT
TRBV29-1,TRBJ1-2,TRBD1,NA,CSVDETDRDLYGYTF,TGCAGCGTTGATGAAACGGACAGGGACCTCTATGGCTACACCTTC